Detailed here is one T cell receptor (beta chain). Its target is not known. CDR1 is MNHNY and CDR2 is SVGAGI in the germline V gene (reference sequence). The CDR3 consists of 14 residues. V shed 8 bases and J shed 0 bases, with 11 bases lying between them. Method: immunoSEQ multiplex PCR; TCRdb's copy keeps in-frame clones and lacks some. The repertoire consists of 55,000 to 60,000 clones, with about 81% occurring once and the leading ten covering around 1.1%. The sample originates from a study of memory CD4+ T cells and cytomegalovirus serostatus. Findings and limits, study-wide: About 40% of the roughly 160 known CMV-associated TCRbeta sequences appeared in CD4+ memory.

The sort gate was single viable CD3+CD4+CD8-CD45RO+ cells for memory CD4+ T cells. Positive selection with CD4 microbeads enriched total CD4+ T cells. The chain uses TRBV6-6 and TRBJ1-3, with TRBD1 as a possible D gene (5 bases). The material sequenced was memory CD4+ T cells from blood. This TCR came from an adult in good health and CMV-seronegative. The CDR3 is CASGDLPSGNTIYF. The DNA for the CDR3 is TGTGCCAGCGGGGACTTACCCTCTGGAAACACCATATATTTT.